The 25 T cell receptor beta chains below all came from one sample that was sequenced in a study of blood T cell repertoires in COVID-19. Here immunoSEQ multiplex PCR was the method, and the copy in TCRdb shows in-frame clones only, minus some. The sample holds 130,000 or so clones, under 90% seen once. Sequencing was done on a sample of peripheral blood. These receptors were taken from a woman aged 60-70 years with acute or convalescent COVID-19.

This clone was seen only once. The chain carries TRBV25-1 and TRBJ2-7; weak D call: TRBD2 (7 bases). Trimming pared 2 bases from V and 1 base from J, leaving 12 bases between. CDR1 is MGHDK and CDR2 is SYGVNS in the germline V gene. The CDR3 length is 15 residues. The CDR3: CASSEPGGLSYEQYF. The CDR3 region has the DNA TGTGCCAGCAGTGAACCCGGGGGGCTGTCCTACGAGCAGTACTTC.

The chain uses TRBV6-4 and TRBJ1-5, with unresolved D. This CDR3 is built from 15 residues. Between the trimmed V and J ends, which lost 7 bases and 4 bases, there was a span of 17 bases. Germline CDR1 reads MRHNA; CDR2 reads SNTAGT. The CDR3 sequence is CASTTPRAGNQPQHF. Written as DNA, the CDR3 is TGTGCCAGCACAACCCCAAGGGCGGGGAATCAGCCCCAGCATTTT.

The chain carries TRBV13 and TRBJ2-7, with 7 bases lining up with TRBD2. Germline CDR1 PRHDT, CDR2 FYEKMQ (reference sequence). V lost 1 base to trimming and J lost 4 bases; unmatched junction nucleotides: 1. CDR3 size: 13 residues. CDR3 amino acids: CASSLAGGYEQYV. CDR3 nucleotides: TGTGCCAGCAGCTTAGCCGGGGGGTACGAGCAGTACGTC.

The rearrangement uses TRBV24-1 and TRBJ2-1, with D possibly matching TRBD1 (6 bases). The V end was cut by 4 bases, the J end by 0 bases, with 18 bases between. There are 18 residues in the CDR3. CDR1 KGHDR and CDR2 SFDVKD come from the germline V gene. This chain's CDR3 is CATSEVTGVLSSYNEQFF. The CDR3 DNA reads as TGTGCCACCAGTGAAGTGACAGGCGTGCTTAGCTCCTACAATGAGCAGTTCTTC.

This clone was counted a single time. The DNA of the CDR3 is TGTGCCAGCAGTTATGCCGGGGATACGCAGTATTTT. Residues: CASSYAGDTQYF. The genes are TRBV6-5 and TRBJ2-3; unclear D gene. Germline CDR1 and CDR2: MNHEY and SVGAGI. V lost 3 bases to trimming and J lost 6 bases, with 7 bases between them. There are 12 residues in the CDR3.

This clone has more than one count but fewer than ten. The J gene is TRBJ1-6, the V gene TRBV27; no firm D call. The CDR3 sequence is 14 residues long. V dropped 3 bases and J dropped 10 bases, with 13 bases sitting between them. Germline loops: CDR1 MNHEY, CDR2 SMNVEV (reference sequence). The CDR3 region has the DNA TGTGCCAGCAGTTTCAGGCCTCCGGGATCACCCCTCCACTTT. Translated: CASSFRPPGSPLHF.

This clone was observed a single time. The chain is built from TRBV10-2 and TRBJ2-5, with D maybe TRBD1 (5 bases). The CDR3 has 13 amino acids. Germline loops: CDR1 WSHSY, CDR2 SAAADI. Trimming shortened V by 3 bases and J by 6 bases, and 11 bases separated the two germline ends. CDR3 sequence reads: CASSEAGMQTQYF. As DNA, the CDR3 is TGCGCCAGCAGTGAAGCAGGGATGCAGACCCAGTACTTC.

In this sample, this clone turned up a few times. The V and J genes are TRBV3-1 (or the pseudogene TRBV3-2) and TRBJ1-6; maybe TRBD1 (6 bases). CDR3 length: 15 residues. Germline CDR1 and CDR2: LGHDT and YNNKEL (reference sequence). V was pared by 1 base and J by 2 bases, with 6 bases between. CDR3 DNA: TGTGCCAGCAGCCAAGGGGGGCCCTATAATTCACCCCTCCACTTT. This encodes CASSQGGPYNSPLHF.

Only a few counts were recorded for this clone. The chain couples TRBV19 to TRBJ1-4; no reliable D call. The V end lost 6 bases, the J end lost 4 bases, and 9 bases lay between the germline ends. Germline V lookup: CDR1 LNHDA, CDR2 SQIVND (reference sequence). The CDR3 runs 13 residues. In DNA, the CDR3 is TGTGCCAGTAGGCACAGATATAATGAAAAACTGTTTTTT. Translation: CASRHRYNEKLFF.

The J gene is TRBJ2-3, the V gene TRBV5-1, with 13 positions matching TRBD2. The germline gives CDR1 SGHRS, CDR2 YFSETQ. The CDR3 contains 15 residues. Losses at the gene ends were 2 bases for V and 6 bases for J; bases not matched to a gene: 3. The CDR3 DNA sequence: TGCGCCAGCAGCTTACTAGCGGGGGGGCCCGATACGCAGTATTTT. Encoded protein: CASSLLAGGPDTQYF.

In DNA form, the CDR3 reads TGTGCCAGCAGCTTCAGTGGAAACACCATATATTTT. This sequence encodes CASSFSGNTIYF. The chain employs TRBV11-2 and TRBJ1-3; no reliable D call. Trimming took off 3 bases at V and 3 bases at J, with 3 bases between the two ends. The CDR3 length is 12 residues. CDR1 is SGHAT, CDR2 FQNNGV, per germline. Drawing the rest from reference TRBV11-2 and TRBJ1-3, the complete variable domain is EAGVAQSPRYKIIEKRQSVAFWCNPISGHATLYWYQQILGQGPKLLIQFQNNGVVDDSQLPKDRFSAERLKGVDSTLKIQPAKLEDSAVYLCASSFSGNTIYFGEGSWLTVV.

This clone was observed once. This chain joins TRBV9 and TRBJ1-3, with a tentative D call TRBD1 (5 bases). V was trimmed by 3 bases and J by 0 bases, leaving 10 bases between them. There are 15 residues in the CDR3. Germline V gene lookup returns CDR1 SGDLS and CDR2 YYNGEE. As DNA, the CDR3 is TGTGCCAGCAGCGCCCCAGGGAACTCTGGAAACACCATATATTTT. Protein: CASSAPGNSGNTIYF.

Concerning this clone itself: The sample contains more than one DNA sequence encoding this CDR3. V is TRBV24-1 and J is TRBJ2-2; tentatively, D is TRBD2 (6 bases). V lost 7 bases and J lost 6, with 14 bases in between. This CDR3 has 14 residues. Germline-derived CDR1 and CDR2 are KGHDR and SFDVKD. This chain's CDR3 is CATSETGDAGELFF. For the CDR3, the DNA is TGTGCCACCAGCGAGACGGGGGACGCCGGGGAGCTGTTTTTT.

CDR3 bases: TGTGCCAGCAGTGCTTCGACAGGGGGTTGGGGCTACACCTTC. Its protein product is CASSASTGGWGYTF. The chain employs TRBV2 and TRBJ1-2; 9 bases match TRBD1. The ends lost 4 bases at V and 8 bases at J; junction bases unmatched: 8. CDR3 length: 14 residues. The germline V gene has CDR1 SNHLY and CDR2 FYNNEI. The full variable domain, in which reference TRBV2 and TRBJ1-2 provide the parts outside the CDR3, is EPEVTQTPSHQVTQMGQEVILRCVPISNHLYFYWYRQILGQKVEFLVSFYNNEISEKSEIFDDQFSVERPDGSNFTLKIRSTKLEDSAMYFCASSASTGGWGYTFGSGTRLTVV.

The V call is TRBV7-9, the J call TRBJ1-4; weak D call: TRBD1 (5 bases). With 4 bases removed from V and 8 bases from J, the gap between germline ends came to 14 bases. From germline, CDR1 is SEHNR and CDR2 FQNEAQ (reference sequence). This CDR3 comprises 14 residues. The CDR3: CASSSRRGREKLFF. The CDR3 region has the DNA TGTGCCAGCAGCTCTAGACGGGGGAGGGAAAAACTGTTTTTT.

The rearrangement uses TRBV24-1 and TRBJ2-1; 7 positions match TRBD1. The length of the CDR3 is 14 residues. V dropped 0 bases and J dropped 7; count of bases not matched to a gene: 2. Looked up from germline, CDR1 is KGHDR and CDR2 is SFDVKD. In DNA, the CDR3 is TGTGCCACCAGTGATTTGGACAGGGATAATGAGCAGTTCTTC. As protein: CATSDLDRDNEQFF.

CDR3 region: CASSKGQENTEAFF. In DNA, the CDR3 is TGCGCCAGCAGCAAGGGACAGGAGAACACTGAAGCTTTCTTT. This chain connects TRBV4-1 to TRBJ1-1; 8 positions agree with TRBD1. Trimming at V came to 5 bases and at J to 1 base, leaving 3 bases not matched to a gene. Germline CDR1 MGHRA, CDR2 YSYEKL. The CDR3 totals 14 residues.

The chain recombines TRBV7-6 with TRBJ2-2, with a weak D call TRBD2 (6 bases). In germline, CDR1 is SGHVS, CDR2 FNYEAQ. The CDR3 is made up of 16 amino acids. Trimming shortened V by 4 bases and J by 7 bases, and 19 bases separated the two germline ends. The CDR3 protein is CASSSGVEGPRGELFF. CDR3 in DNA: TGTGCCAGCAGCTCCGGCGTGGAGGGGCCGCGCGGGGAGCTGTTTTTT.

The chain recombines TRBV11-2 with TRBJ1-2; 7 bases fit TRBD1. With V trimmed by 5 bases and J by 5 bases, 11 bases remained unmatched. CDR1 and CDR2 from the germline V gene are SGHAT and FQNNGV. This CDR3 spans 15 amino acids. CDR3 loop: CASSPFLGTEYGYTF. CDR3 in DNA: TGTGCCAGCAGCCCATTCCTGGGGACAGAATATGGCTACACCTTC.

The CDR3 reads CASSRGFQETQYF. The CDR3 coding sequence is TGTGCCAGCAGTCGGGGGTTTCAAGAGACCCAGTACTTC. This chain links TRBV28 with TRBJ2-5, with D tentatively TRBD2 (6 bases). Germline-derived CDR1 and CDR2 are MDHEN and SYDVKM. With 5 bases removed from V and 2 bases from J, the gap between germline ends came to 9 bases. This CDR3 has 13 residues.

V usage is TRBV28 and J usage is TRBJ1-3; D call uncertain. V dropped 6 bases and J dropped 0 bases, with 9 bases sitting between them. In germline, CDR1 is MDHEN, CDR2 SYDVKM. This CDR3 region has 14 residues. CDR3: CASSEANSGNTIYF. For the CDR3, the DNA is TGTGCCAGCAGCGAAGCGAACTCTGGAAACACCATATATTTT.

This chain joins TRBV23-1 and TRBJ2-7; TRBD1 agrees at 8 bases. TRBV23-1 is sorted into the ORF group, with uncertain function. The length of the CDR3 is 14 residues. The V and J ends lost 7 bases and 7 bases, in that order; junction bases with no gene match: 12. The chain's CDR3 is CASISGGPSEEQYV. CDR3 DNA sequence: TGCGCCAGCATTTCAGGGGGCCCCTCCGAAGAGCAGTACGTC.

This clone has just a few counts. V gene TRBV2 combines with J gene TRBJ2-1; TRBD2 matches at 12 bases. The CDR3 is 16 amino acids. After removal of 4 bases from V and 3 bases from J, the junction contained 4 bases not matched to a gene. Germline assignment: CDR1 SNHLY and CDR2 FYNNEI. The CDR3 nucleotides read TGTGCCAGCAGTGCGGAGACTAGCGGGAGCTACAATGAGCAGTTCTTC. Amino acids: CASSAETSGSYNEQFF.

This chain links TRBV7-2 with TRBJ1-1, with D possibly matching TRBD1 (5 bases). Looked up from germline, CDR1 is SGHTA and CDR2 is FQGNSA. Trimming pared 4 bases from V and 11 bases from J, leaving 14 bases between. The length of the CDR3 is 12 residues. CDR3: CASSSHWGEAFF. Here the CDR3 DNA reads TGTGCCAGCAGCTCCCATTGGGGGGAGGCTTTCTTT.

The rearrangement links TRBV7-9 to TRBJ1-1; D gene uncertain. In germline, CDR1 is SEHNR, CDR2 FQNEAQ (reference sequence). Trimming left V 3 bases short and J 1 base short, with 12 bases between. The CDR3 is 15 residues long. CDR3 DNA: TGTGCCAGCAGCTTGGTGTCACACCAGAACACTGAAGCTTTCTTT. This translates into CASSLVSHQNTEAFF.